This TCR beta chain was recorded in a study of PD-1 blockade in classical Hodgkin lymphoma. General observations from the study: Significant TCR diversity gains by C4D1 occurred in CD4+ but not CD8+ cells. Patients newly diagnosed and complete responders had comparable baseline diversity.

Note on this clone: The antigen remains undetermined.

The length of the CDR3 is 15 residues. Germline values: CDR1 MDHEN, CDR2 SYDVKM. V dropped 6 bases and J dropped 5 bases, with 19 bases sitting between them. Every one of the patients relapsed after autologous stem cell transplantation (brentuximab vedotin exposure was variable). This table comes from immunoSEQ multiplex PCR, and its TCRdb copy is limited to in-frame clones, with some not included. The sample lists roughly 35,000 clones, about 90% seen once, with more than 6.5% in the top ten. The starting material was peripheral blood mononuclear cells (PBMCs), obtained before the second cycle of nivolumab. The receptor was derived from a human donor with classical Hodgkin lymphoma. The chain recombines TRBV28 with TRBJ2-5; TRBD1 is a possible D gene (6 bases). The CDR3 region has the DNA TGTGCCAGCAGCCGCTCCGACAGGTATGGGGAGACCCAGTACTTC. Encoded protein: CASSRSDRYGETQYF.